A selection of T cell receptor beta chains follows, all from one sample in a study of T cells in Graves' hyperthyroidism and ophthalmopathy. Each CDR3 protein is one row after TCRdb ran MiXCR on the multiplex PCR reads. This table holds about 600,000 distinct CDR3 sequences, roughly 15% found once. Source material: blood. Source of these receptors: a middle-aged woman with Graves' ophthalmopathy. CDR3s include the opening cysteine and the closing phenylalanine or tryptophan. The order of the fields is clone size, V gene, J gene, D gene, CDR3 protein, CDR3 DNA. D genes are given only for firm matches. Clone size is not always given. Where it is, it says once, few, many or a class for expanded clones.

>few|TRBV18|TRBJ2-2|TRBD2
CASSPYAIASGSTGELFF
TGTGCCAGCTCACCATACGCTATCGCTAGCGGGAGTACCGGGGAGCTGTTTTTT
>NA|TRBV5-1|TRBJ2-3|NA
CASSPGDLTSAQYF
TGCGCCAGCAGCCCCGGGGACCTCACATCAGCGCAGTATTTT
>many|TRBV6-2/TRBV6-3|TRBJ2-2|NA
CASTGEGVFTGELFF
TGTGCCAGCACCGGGGAGGGGGTCTTCACCGGGGAGCTGTTTTTT
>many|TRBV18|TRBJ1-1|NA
CASSPRDAAAEAFF
TGTGCCAGCTCACCGAGGGACGCCGCCGCTGAAGCTTTCTTT
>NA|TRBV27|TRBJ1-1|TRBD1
CASSLLRDSQAFF
TGTGCCAGCAGTTTATTGAGGGACAGCCAAGCTTTCTTT
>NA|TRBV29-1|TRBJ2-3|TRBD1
CSVEEGQGAADTQYF
TGCAGCGTTGAAGAGGGACAGGGGGCCGCAGATACGCAGTATTTT
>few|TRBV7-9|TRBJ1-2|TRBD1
CASSVQGATVGYTF
TGTGCCAGCAGTGTTCAGGGGGCTACGGTGGGCTACACCTTC
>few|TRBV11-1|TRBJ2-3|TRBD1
CASSTPFRGTLGDTQYF
TGTGCCAGCAGCACTCCCTTCAGGGGGACCCTGGGAGATACGCAGTATTTT
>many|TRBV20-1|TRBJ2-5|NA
CSARDQGRNLETQYF
TGCAGTGCTAGAGATCAGGGTCGGAACTTAGAGACCCAGTACTTC
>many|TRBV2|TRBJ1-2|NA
CASSEIGALGYGYTF
TGTGCCAGCAGTGAGATAGGGGCGCTTGGCTATGGCTACACCTTC
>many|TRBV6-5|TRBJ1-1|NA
CASSYSRRGFTEAFF
TGTGCCAGCAGTTACTCAAGAAGAGGGTTCACTGAAGCTTTCTTT
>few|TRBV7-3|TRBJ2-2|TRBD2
CASSRGLATGELFF
TGTGCCAGCAGCCGCGGACTAGCAACCGGGGAGCTGTTTTTT
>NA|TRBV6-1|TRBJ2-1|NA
CASRPGTNYNEQFF
TGTGCCAGCAGGCCAGGGACGAACTACAATGAGCAGTTCTTC
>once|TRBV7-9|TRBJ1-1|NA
CASSSRQREAFF
TGTGCCAGCAGCTCCCGACAGCGTGAAGCTTTCTTT
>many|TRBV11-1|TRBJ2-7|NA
CASSSVPGALGGEQYF
TGTGCCAGCAGTTCCGTCCCCGGGGCGCTTGGGGGCGAGCAGTACTTC
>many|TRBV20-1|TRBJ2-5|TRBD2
CSARDVSGGTPYF
TGCAGTGCTAGAGATGTCTCGGGAGGGACCCCGTACTTC
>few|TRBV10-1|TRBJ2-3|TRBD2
CASSAGTSGQTDTQYF
TGCGCCAGCAGCGCCGGGACTAGCGGTCAGACAGATACGCAGTATTTT
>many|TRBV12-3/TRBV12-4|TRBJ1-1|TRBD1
CASSLALGQGNTEAFF
TGTGCCAGCAGTTTAGCGCTGGGACAGGGAAACACTGAAGCTTTCTTT
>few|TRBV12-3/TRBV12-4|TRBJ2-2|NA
CASSLRETGWVLGELFF
TGTGCCAGCAGTTTAAGAGAGACAGGATGGGTTCTGGGGGAGCTGTTTTTT
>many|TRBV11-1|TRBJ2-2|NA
CASRRTIPGELFF
TGTGCCAGCAGACGAACAATTCCCGGGGAGCTGTTTTTT
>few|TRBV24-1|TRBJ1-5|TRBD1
CATSDSGTGNQPQHF
TGTGCCACCAGTGATTCCGGGACAGGCAATCAGCCCCAGCATTTT
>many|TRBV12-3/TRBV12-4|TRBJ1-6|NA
CASSLEGFKSPLHF
TGTGCCAGCAGTTTAGAGGGTTTTAAATCACCCCTCCACTTT
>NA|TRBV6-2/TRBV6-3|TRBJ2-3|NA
CASSYVGADTQYF
TGTGCCAGCAGTTACGTGGGGGCAGATACGCAGTATTTT
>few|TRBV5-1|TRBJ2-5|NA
CASSPAQETQYF
TGCGCCAGCAGCCCAGCTCAAGAGACCCAGTACTTC
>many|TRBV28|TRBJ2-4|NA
CASSFGSGGAKNIQYF
TGTGCCAGCAGTTTTGGGAGTGGGGGAGCCAAAAACATTCAGTACTTC
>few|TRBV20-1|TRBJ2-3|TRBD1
CSASGTGWVDTQYF
TGCAGTGCTTCCGGGACAGGGTGGGTAGATACGCAGTATTTT
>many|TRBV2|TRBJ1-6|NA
CASSEQRVVYNSPLHF
TGTGCCAGCAGTGAACAGCGGGTCGTGTATAATTCACCCCTCCACTTT
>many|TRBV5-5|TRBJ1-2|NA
CASSPGRRFGYTF
TGTGCCAGCAGCCCGGGGCGGCGCTTTGGCTACACCTTC
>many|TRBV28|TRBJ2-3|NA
CASETGGTDTQYF
TGTGCCAGCGAGACGGGGGGCACAGATACGCAGTATTTT
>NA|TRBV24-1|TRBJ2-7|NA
CATDRDITYEQYF
TGTGCCACGGACCGGGACATCACCTACGAGCAGTACTTC
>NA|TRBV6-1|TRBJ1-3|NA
CASREDRSFGNTIYF
TGTGCCAGCAGGGAAGACAGGTCGTTTGGAAACACCATATATTTT
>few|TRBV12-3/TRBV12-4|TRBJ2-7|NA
CASSPDNYGQYF
TGTGCCAGCAGTCCTGACAACTACGGGCAGTACTTC
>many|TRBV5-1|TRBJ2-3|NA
CASSLQELTDTQYF
TGCGCCAGCAGCTTACAGGAGCTCACAGATACGCAGTATTTT
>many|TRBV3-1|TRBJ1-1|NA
CASSQSLYMNTEAFF
TGTGCCAGCAGCCAGTCTCTGTACATGAACACTGAAGCTTTCTTT
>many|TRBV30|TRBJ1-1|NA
CAWSSTGMNTEAFF
TGTGCCTGGAGCTCCACAGGGATGAACACTGAAGCTTTCTTT
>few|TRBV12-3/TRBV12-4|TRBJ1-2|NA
CASTYTGSNGYTF
TGTGCCAGCACCTATACAGGGAGTAATGGCTACACCTTC
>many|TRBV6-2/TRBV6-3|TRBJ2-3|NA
CASSYQGTDTQYF
TGTGCCAGCAGTTACCAGGGCACAGATACGCAGTATTTT
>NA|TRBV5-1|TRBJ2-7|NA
CASSTGQTGNEQYF
TGCGCCAGCAGCACTGGCCAGACTGGAAATGAGCAGTACTTC
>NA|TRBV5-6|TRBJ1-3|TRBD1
CASSPWGTGESISGNTIYF
TGTGCCAGCAGCCCCTGGGGGACAGGGGAATCCATCTCCGGAAACACCATATATTTT
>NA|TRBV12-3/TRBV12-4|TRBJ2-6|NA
CASSSHTGQSEANVLTF
TGTGCCAGCAGCTCCCACACTGGACAGTCTGAGGCCAACGTCCTGACTTTC
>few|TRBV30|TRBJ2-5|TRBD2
CAWSQTGGRETQYF
TGTGCCTGGAGCCAAACGGGGGGGCGGGAGACCCAGTACTTC
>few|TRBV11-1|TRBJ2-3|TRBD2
CASSRASGASTDTQYF
TGTGCCAGCAGCCGGGCCAGCGGGGCTAGCACAGATACGCAGTATTTT